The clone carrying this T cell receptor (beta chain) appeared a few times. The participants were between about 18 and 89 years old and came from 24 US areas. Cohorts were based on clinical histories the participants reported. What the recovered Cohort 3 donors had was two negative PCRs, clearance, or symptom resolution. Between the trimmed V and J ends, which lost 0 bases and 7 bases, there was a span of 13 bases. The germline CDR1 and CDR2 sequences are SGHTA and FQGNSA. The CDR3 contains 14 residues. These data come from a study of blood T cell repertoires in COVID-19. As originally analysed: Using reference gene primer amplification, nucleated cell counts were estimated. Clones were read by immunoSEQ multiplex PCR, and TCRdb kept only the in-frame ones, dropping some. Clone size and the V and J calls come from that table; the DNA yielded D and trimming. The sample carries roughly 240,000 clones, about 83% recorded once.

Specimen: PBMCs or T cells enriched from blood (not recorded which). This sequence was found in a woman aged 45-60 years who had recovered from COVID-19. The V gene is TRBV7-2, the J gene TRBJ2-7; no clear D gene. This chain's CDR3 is CASSLARTRREQYF. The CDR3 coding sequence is TGTGCCAGCAGCTTAGCGCGCACTCGTCGTGAGCAGTACTTC.